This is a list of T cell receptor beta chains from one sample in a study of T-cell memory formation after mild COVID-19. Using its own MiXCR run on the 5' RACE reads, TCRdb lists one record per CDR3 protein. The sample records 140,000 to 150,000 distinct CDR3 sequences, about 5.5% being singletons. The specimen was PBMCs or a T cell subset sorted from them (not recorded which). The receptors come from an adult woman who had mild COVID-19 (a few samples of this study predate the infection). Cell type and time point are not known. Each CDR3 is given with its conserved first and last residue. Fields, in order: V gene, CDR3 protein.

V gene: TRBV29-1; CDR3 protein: CSVTRGTNEQFF
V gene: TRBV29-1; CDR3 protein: CSVGNIEVGEAFF
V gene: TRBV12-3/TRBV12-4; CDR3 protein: CASSSTSAGEQYF
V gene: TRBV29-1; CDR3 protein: CSVGRRDTREQYF
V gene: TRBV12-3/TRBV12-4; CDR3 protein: CASSLGTTSTDTQYF
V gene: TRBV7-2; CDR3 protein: CASSKGPVDNGNEQFF
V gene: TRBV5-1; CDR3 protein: CASSGIGVENEQFF
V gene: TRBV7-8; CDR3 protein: CASSYPPLAGGVNEQFF
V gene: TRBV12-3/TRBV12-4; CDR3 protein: CASSSDRTNTGELFF
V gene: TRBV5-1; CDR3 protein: CASSPLEGLYGYTF
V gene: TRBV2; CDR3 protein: CASREQRTLAKNIQYF
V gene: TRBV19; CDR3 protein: CASQTGGITNYGYTF
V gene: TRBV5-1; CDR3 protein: CASSLDAGGRTEAFF
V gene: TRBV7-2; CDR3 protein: CASSLGSSGANVLTF
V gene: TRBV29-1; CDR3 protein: CSELLAGGSYNEQFF
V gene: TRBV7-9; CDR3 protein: CASSLDRGWTEAFF
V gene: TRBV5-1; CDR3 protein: CDSSRDSPEAFF
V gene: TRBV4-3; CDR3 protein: CASSHIPYNEQFF
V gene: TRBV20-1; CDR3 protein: CSARDEGGGNTGELFF
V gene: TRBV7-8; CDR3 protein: CASSPRAGGPVTGELFF
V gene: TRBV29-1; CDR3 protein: CSERDLHTEAFF
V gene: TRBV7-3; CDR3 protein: CASSWGGLDWEF
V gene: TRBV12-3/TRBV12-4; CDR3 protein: CASSLGGGGGQETQYF
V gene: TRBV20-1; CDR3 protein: CSARRGVADTQYF
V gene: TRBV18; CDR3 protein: CASSPGQGGSYEQYF
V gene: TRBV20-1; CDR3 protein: CSARVFELHEQFF
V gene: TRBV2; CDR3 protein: CASSGGPREKLFF
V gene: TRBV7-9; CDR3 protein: CASSSAGGSEKLFF
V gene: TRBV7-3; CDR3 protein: CASSFGGFNTEAFF
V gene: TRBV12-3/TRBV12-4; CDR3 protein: CASSPQGASPYEQYF
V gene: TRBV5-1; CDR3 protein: CASSSTGATYGYTF
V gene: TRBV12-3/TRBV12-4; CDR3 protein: CASSLAEGRTSTDTQYF
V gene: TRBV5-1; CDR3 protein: CASSFTSGGATDTQYF
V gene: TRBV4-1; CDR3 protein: CASSRGQGAMNTEAFF
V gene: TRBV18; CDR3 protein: CASSPYPDTGELFF
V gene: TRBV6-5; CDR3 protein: CASSYSILAGLIYNEQFF
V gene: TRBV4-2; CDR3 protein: CASSQSTSRAEGYTF
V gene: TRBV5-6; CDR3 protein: CASSFFSTDTQYF
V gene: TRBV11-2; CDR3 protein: CASSLQGTGANVLTF
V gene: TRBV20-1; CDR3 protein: CSARDRWLAGTDTQYF
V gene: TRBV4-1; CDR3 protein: CASSQNLVGRNTEAFF
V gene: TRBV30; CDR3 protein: CAWSPTGTGGYNEQFF
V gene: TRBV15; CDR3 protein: CATRAGGQIYGYTF
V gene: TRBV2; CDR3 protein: CASSVLGAPTEAFF
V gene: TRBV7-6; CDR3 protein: CASSPLPDRGGSLTQPQHF
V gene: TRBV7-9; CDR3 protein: CASSLSTMNTEAFF
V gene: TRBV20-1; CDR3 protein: CSAPKAGVSPLHF
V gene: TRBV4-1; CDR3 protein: CASSQDLVTGAYGYTF
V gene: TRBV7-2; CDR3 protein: CASSSREIPNEQFF
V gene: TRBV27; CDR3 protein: CASSDIAGGTYEQYF
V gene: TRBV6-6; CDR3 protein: CASSPRGGAGDTQYF
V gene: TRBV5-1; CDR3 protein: CASSLASGTESYGYTF
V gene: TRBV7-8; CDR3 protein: CASSLRIPGQGRAGANVLTF
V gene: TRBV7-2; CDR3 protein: CASSLRDTNQPQHF
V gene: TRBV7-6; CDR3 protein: CASSHDRALGYTF
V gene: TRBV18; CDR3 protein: CASSLNGPAAGGYTF
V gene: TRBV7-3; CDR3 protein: CASSLTFSGGGSTDTQYF
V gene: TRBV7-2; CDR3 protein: CASSISLTGSQETQYF